This T cell receptor (beta chain) is from a study of regulatory T cells in long-lasting Graves disease. At the level of the study: The term persistent Graves' disease signified upward of 5 years on antithyroid drugs with positive TSH receptor antibodies. Study-wide results and limits: Sample size, which was small, may have reduced accuracy.

The CDR3 spans 13 residues. V lost 7 bases and J lost 11, with 15 bases in between. Germline V gives CDR1 LNHDA, CDR2 SQIVND (reference sequence). CDR3-region Arm-PCR and iRepertoire HTBI primers produced the TCR beta libraries. In TCRdb, the multiplex PCR reads were re-called with MiXCR into one record per CDR3 protein. Here the sample spans about half a million distinct CDR3 sequences, 22% being singletons. Regarding time point: persistent/refractory GD, antithyroid drugs over 5 years with positive TRAb. Preparation of the TCR library used RNA extracted from PBMCs. Blood from the periphery, about 9.2 milliliters in all, was drawn into EDTA tubes. In the case of this clonotype: Its antigen remains unknown.

The source material was peripheral blood mononuclear cells (PBMCs), sampled when the disease was refractory, from a patient treated with antithyroid drugs. This receptor was taken from a female donor with Graves disease. The rearrangement links TRBV19 to TRBJ1-6; D is possibly TRBD1 (5 bases). CDR3 residues: CASKGAGMTPLHF. The CDR3 nucleotides read TGTGCCAGTAAAGGGGCAGGGATGACACCCCTCCACTTT.